This T cell receptor beta chain was obtained from a study of T-cell reconstitution after alpha-beta-depleted transplantation in children. A TCRbeta library incorporating unique molecular identifiers was prepared. TCRdb itself ran the PCR reads through MiXCR, one entry per CDR3 protein. The table lists about 360,000 distinct CDR3 sequences, roughly 15% of them singletons. Germline-derived CDR1 and CDR2 are PRHDT and FYEKMQ (reference sequence). Trimming cost V 1 base and J 4 bases; bases outside gene matches: 8. The CDR3 has 16 residues. J is TRBJ2-3 and V is TRBV13; 7 bases line up with TRBD1. The sample in question was PBMCs, obtained from the stem cell graft. The receptor's source is a human donor who donated a stem cell graft to a child with Fanconi anemia. This chain's CDR3 is CASSLDKGALADTQYF. CDR3 bases: TGTGCCAGCAGCTTAGATAAGGGGGCTCTTGCAGATACGCAGTATTTT.